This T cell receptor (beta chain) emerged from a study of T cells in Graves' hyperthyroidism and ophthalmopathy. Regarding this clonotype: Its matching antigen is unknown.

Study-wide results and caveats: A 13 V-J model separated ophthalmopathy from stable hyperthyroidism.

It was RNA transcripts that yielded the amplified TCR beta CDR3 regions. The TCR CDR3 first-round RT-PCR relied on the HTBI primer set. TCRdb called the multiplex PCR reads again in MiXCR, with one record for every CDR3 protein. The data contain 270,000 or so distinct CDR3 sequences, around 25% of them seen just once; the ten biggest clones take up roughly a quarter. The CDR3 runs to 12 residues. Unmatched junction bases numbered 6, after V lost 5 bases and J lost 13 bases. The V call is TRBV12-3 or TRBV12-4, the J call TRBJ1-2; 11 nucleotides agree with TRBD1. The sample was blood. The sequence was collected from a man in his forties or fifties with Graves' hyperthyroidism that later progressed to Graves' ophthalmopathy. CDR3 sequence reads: CASSTGQGAGTF. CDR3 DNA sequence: TGTGCCAGCAGTACCGGACAGGGGGCAGGCACCTTC.